The rows below give T cell receptor beta chains drawn from one sample of a study of radiotherapy plus CTLA-4 blockade in lung cancer. Clones were read by immunoSEQ multiplex PCR, and TCRdb kept only the in-frame ones, dropping some. The repertoire holds some 73,000 clones, around 80% seen once, with 0.79% in the top ten. The sample consisted of peripheral blood, taken from a patient treated with radiotherapy plus ipilimumab. These receptors were collected from a human donor with non-small cell lung cancer who had stable disease on radiotherapy plus ipilimumab. The CDR3 runs from the conserved cysteine through the conserved F or W. The order of the fields is V gene, J gene, clone size, D gene, CDR3 protein, CDR3 DNA. The D gene is left open where the match is weak. Clone sizes are given selectively: once, few, many, or a class where the clone is expanded.

TRBV11-2	TRBJ2-1	NA	TRBD2	CASSLGAGVYAYNEQFF	TGTGCCAGCAGCTTAGGGGCGGGAGTATACGCCTACAATGAGCAGTTCTTC
TRBV28	TRBJ1-3	NA	NA	CASSPRQAGNTIYF	TGCGCCAGCAGCCCTAGACAGGCTGGAAACACCATATATTTT
TRBV4-1	TRBJ2-5	NA	TRBD1	CASSQDKTGWETQYF	TGCGCCAGCAGCCAAGATAAGACAGGGTGGGAGACCCAGTACTTC
TRBV5-6	TRBJ2-7	NA	NA	CASSLIGDSYEQYF	TGTGCCAGCAGCTTGATCGGGGACTCCTACGAGCAGTACTTC
TRBV7-2	TRBJ1-6	once	TRBD1	CASSIAGQGNSPLHF	TGTGCCAGCAGCATCGCGGGACAGGGGAATTCACCCCTCCACTTT
TRBV4-1	TRBJ2-1	NA	NA	CASSHRVTDHNEQFF	TGCGCCAGCAGCCACAGGGTGACAGATCACAATGAGCAGTTCTTC
TRBV19	TRBJ2-7	NA	NA	CASSIRRGSSYEQYF	TGTGCCAGTAGTATCCGACGGGGGTCTTCCTACGAGCAGTACTTC
TRBV30	TRBJ1-3	NA	TRBD1	CAWSGTGGGSGNTIYF	TGTGCCTGGAGTGGGACAGGGGGCGGCTCTGGAAACACCATATATTTT
TRBV9	TRBJ2-2	NA	TRBD1	CASSVRDSFTGELFF	TGTGCCAGCAGCGTCCGGGACAGTTTCACCGGGGAGCTGTTTTTT
TRBV27	TRBJ1-1	NA	NA	CASSPLWVDTEAFF	TGTGCCAGCAGTCCCCTTTGGGTGGACACTGAAGCTTTCTTT
TRBV4-2	TRBJ2-1	NA	NA	CASSQGTAGVVNEQFF	TGTGCCAGCAGCCAAGGGACGGCAGGAGTCGTAAATGAGCAGTTCTTC
TRBV7-2	TRBJ2-1	NA	TRBD1	CASSLVQGAYNEQFF	TGTGCCAGCAGCTTAGTGCAGGGGGCTTACAATGAGCAGTTCTTC
TRBV29-1	TRBJ1-4	NA	NA	CSVEGSGGVTNEKLFF	TGCAGCGTTGAAGGATCCGGGGGAGTTACTAATGAAAAACTGTTTTTT
TRBV27	TRBJ2-1	once	NA	CASSQTRGGYNEQFF	TGTGCCAGCAGTCAAACTAGGGGAGGCTACAATGAGCAGTTCTTC
TRBV4-1	TRBJ2-5	NA	TRBD1	CASSQDPRGTGGETQYF	TGCGCCAGCAGCCAAGATCCTCGGGGTACAGGGGGAGAGACCCAGTACTTC
TRBV28	TRBJ1-4	NA	NA	CASRAGTSGGEKLFF	TGTGCCAGCAGGGCGGGGACTAGCGGGGGTGAAAAACTGTTTTTT
TRBV27	TRBJ2-7	NA	TRBD1	CASSLSGDRPHEQYF	TGTGCCAGCAGTTTATCGGGGGACAGGCCCCACGAGCAGTACTTC
TRBV4-1	TRBJ1-5	once	NA	CASSQGATGNQPQHF	TGCGCCAGCAGCCAAGGTGCCACCGGCAATCAGCCCCAGCATTTT
TRBV28	TRBJ1-5	NA	TRBD1	CASLFGRTGRFQPQHF	TGTGCCAGTCTTTTCGGGCGGACAGGGAGGTTTCAGCCCCAGCATTTT
TRBV28	TRBJ2-5	once	NA	CASSRFGGKQETQYF	TGTGCCAGCAGCCGATTTGGAGGGAAACAAGAGACCCAGTACTTC
TRBV10-1	TRBJ2-5	NA	TRBD1	CASSEGRGRQETQYF	TGCGCCAGCAGTGAAGGCAGGGGGAGACAAGAGACCCAGTACTTC
TRBV5-8	TRBJ2-1	NA	NA	CASSFGGYNEQFF	TGTGCCAGCAGTTTCGGGGGATACAATGAGCAGTTCTTC
TRBV7-6	TRBJ2-7	few	NA	CASSPAVGQPYEQYF	TGTGCCAGCAGCCCAGCCGTGGGACAACCCTACGAGCAGTACTTC
TRBV4-1	TRBJ2-6	NA	NA	CASSQELTGTGANVLTF	TGCGCCAGCAGCCAAGAATTGACGGGGACTGGGGCCAACGTCCTGACTTTC
TRBV7-3	TRBJ2-2	NA	TRBD1	CASSTIRTGGTGELFF	TGTGCCAGCAGCACTATAAGGACAGGGGGCACCGGGGAGCTGTTTTTT
TRBV7-2	TRBJ2-7	NA	TRBD1	CASSLPDRVSDEQYF	TGTGCCAGCAGCTTACCCGACAGGGTCTCCGACGAGCAGTACTTC
TRBV14	TRBJ2-7	NA	TRBD1	CASSQSTGHYEQYF	TGTGCCAGCAGCCAATCGACAGGGCACTACGAGCAGTACTTC
TRBV6-1	TRBJ1-1	NA	NA	CASSTGFGTEAFF	TGTGCCAGCAGTACAGGGTTTGGCACTGAAGCTTTCTTT
TRBV28	TRBJ2-3	once	TRBD2	CASSTSGRGPDTQYF	TGTGCCAGCAGTACTAGCGGGAGGGGTCCAGATACGCAGTATTTT
TRBV7-2	TRBJ1-1	NA	NA	CASSLWAGNTEAFF	TGTGCCAGCAGCTTATGGGCAGGGAACACTGAAGCTTTCTTT
TRBV5-1	TRBJ2-5	NA	NA	CASSVQGRAMETQYF	TGCGCCAGCAGCGTACAGGGTAGGGCCATGGAGACCCAGTACTTC
TRBV29-1	TRBJ1-1	NA	TRBD1	CSVVRTGKNTEAFF	TGCAGCGTCGTCCGGACAGGGAAGAACACTGAAGCTTTCTTT
TRBV7-8	TRBJ1-1	once	NA	CVLQGFRSGEAFF	TGTGTATTACAGGGATTTAGGTCGGGAGAAGCTTTCTTT
TRBV6-1	TRBJ1-6	NA	NA	CASSSGPYNSPLHF	TGTGCCAGCAGTTCGGGCCCCTATAATTCACCCCTCCACTTT
TRBV27	TRBJ1-2	NA	TRBD1	CASRGWDRGIGYTF	TGTGCCAGCAGGGGGTGGGACAGGGGTATTGGCTACACCTTC
TRBV29-1	TRBJ1-1	NA	TRBD1	CSVGQGAGNTEAFF	TGCAGCGTTGGGCAGGGGGCTGGGAACACTGAAGCTTTCTTT